This entry lists 26 T cell receptor beta chains sequenced from one sample in a study of blood T cell repertoires in COVID-19. Libraries were prepared by immunoSEQ multiplex PCR; TCRdb keeps only in-frame clonotypes and omits some of them. The sample carries roughly 520,000 clones, approximately 88% recorded once. The material sequenced was PBMCs or T cells enriched from blood (not recorded which). These receptor sequences come from a woman aged 40 to 50 who had recovered from COVID-19.

V is TRBV11-3 and J is TRBJ2-7, with 7 positions matching TRBD1. Germline V gene sequence: CDR1 SGHNT, CDR2 YENEEA. V trimming: 5 bases; J trimming: 10 bases; junction bases outside the gene matches: 17. This CDR3 has 15 residues. The CDR3 DNA reads TGTGCCAGCAGCCTCTATCCGGGACAGACATTACAACAGTACTTC. It encodes CASSLYPGQTLQQYF.

The CDR3 here is CASTRGNYGYTF. In DNA form, the CDR3 reads TGCGCCAGCACTAGGGGGAACTATGGCTACACCTTC. The chain has TRBV10-2 and TRBJ1-2, with D possibly matching TRBD1 (6 bases). The CDR3 has 12 residues. V dropped 7 bases and J dropped 2 bases, with 8 bases sitting between them. Germline CDR1 is WSHSY and CDR2 is SAAADI.

This clone is a singleton in its sample. The chain has TRBV15 and TRBJ2-7, with TRBD1 matching over 7 bases. V shed 1 base and J 1 base; nucleotides not matched to a gene: 4. Germline assignment: CDR1 LNHNV and CDR2 YYDKDF (reference sequence). The CDR3 has 15 amino acids. The CDR3 here is CATSRVPGQSYEQYF. CDR3 nucleotide sequence: TGTGCCACCAGCAGAGTCCCGGGACAGTCCTACGAGCAGTACTTC.

For the CDR3, the DNA is TGTGCCAGCAGCCAGGTCGGGGGCGAGCAGTACTTC. Amino acid sequence: CASSQVGGEQYF. The chain carries TRBV3-1 (or the pseudogene TRBV3-2) and TRBJ2-7, with a weak D call TRBD2 (6 bases). The CDR3 is made up of 12 amino acids. In germline, CDR1 is LGHDT, CDR2 YNNKEL (reference sequence). Trimming removed 3 bases from V and 6 bases from J, with 9 bases in between.

This chain connects TRBV4-2 to TRBJ2-7; 8 positions match TRBD1. This CDR3 has 20 residues. The V gene's germline CDR1 is LGHNA and CDR2 YNFKEQ. After removal of 0 bases from V and 1 base from J, the junction contained 17 bases not matched to a gene. CDR3 protein: CASSQDRPRDGQGMSYEQYF. The CDR3 coding sequence is TGTGCCAGCAGCCAAGATAGGCCACGGGATGGACAGGGCATGTCCTACGAGCAGTACTTC.

The CDR3 spells CASSYSRAGGELFF. CDR3 DNA sequence: TGTGCCAGCAGTTACTCGAGGGCTGGCGGGGAGCTGTTTTTT. The rearrangement joins TRBV6-5 to TRBJ2-2; a weak D match, TRBD2 (5 bases). CDR1 is MNHEY, CDR2 SVGAGI, per germline. The V end was cut by 0 bases, the J end by 7 bases, with 9 bases between. CDR3 length: 14 amino acids.

The rearrangement uses TRBV20-1 and TRBJ2-7; TRBD2 matches 8 bases. The CDR3 extends over 15 amino acids. The trim removed 3 bases at V and 3 bases at J, leaving 10 bases unmatched. CDR1 and CDR2 (germline): DFQATT, SNEGSKA (reference sequence). Written as DNA, the CDR3 is TGCAGTGCTAGTGACCCGGGACTAGAAGGCTACGAGCAGTACTTC. Translating gives CSASDPGLEGYEQYF.

The chain has TRBV7-2 and TRBJ2-1; unclear D gene. The CDR3 has 19 residues. Trimming shortened V by 3 bases and J by 0 bases, and 21 bases separated the two germline ends. The V gene's germline CDR1 is SGHTA and CDR2 FQGNSA. In DNA form, the CDR3 reads TGTGCCAGCAGCTTCACCGCAATACCCGACATGGGCTCCTACAATGAGCAGTTCTTC. Its translation: CASSFTAIPDMGSYNEQFF.

The chain uses TRBV11-2 and TRBJ1-1; 7 bases line up with TRBD1. J lost 1 base, V lost 1 base, and 3 bases had no gene match. The CDR3 length is 15 residues. CDR1 is SGHAT, CDR2 FQNNGV, per germline. CDR3 nucleotides: TGTGCCAGCAGCTTAGGGACAGGACCGAACACTGAAGCTTTCTTT. Translation gives CASSLGTGPNTEAFF. The full variable domain, in which reference TRBV11-2 and TRBJ1-1 provide the parts outside the CDR3, is EAGVAQSPRYKIIEKRQSVAFWCNPISGHATLYWYQQILGQGPKLLIQFQNNGVVDDSQLPKDRFSAERLKGVDSTLKIQPAKLEDSAVYLCASSLGTGPNTEAFFGQGTRLTVV.

CDR3 DNA sequence: TGTGCCAGCAGTGCCGACTTATTTTCAATCAGCACAGATACGCAGTATTTT. Residues: CASSADLFSISTDTQYF. J is TRBJ2-3 and V is TRBV27; D uncertain. Germline CDR1 is MNHEY and CDR2 is SMNVEV (reference sequence). Trimming cost V 5 bases and J 0 bases, with 18 bases left between them. The CDR3 totals 17 residues.

The chain's CDR3 is CASSLKDSRYEQYF. The CDR3 DNA follows: TGTGCCAGCAGCTTAAAGGACTCCCGCTACGAGCAGTACTTC. The V gene is TRBV5-4, the J gene TRBJ2-7; possible D gene TRBD2, 5 bases. This CDR3 comprises 14 residues. Germline lookup yields CDR1 SGHNT and CDR2 YYREEE (reference sequence). V dropped 2 bases and J dropped 3 bases, with 12 bases sitting between them.

This clone occurred once. CDR3 protein: CASSPGKSSYEQYF. For the CDR3, the DNA is TGTGCCAGCTCTCCGGGGAAGTCCTCCTACGAGCAGTACTTC. The chain uses TRBV18 and TRBJ2-7; D is perhaps TRBD2 (5 bases). V lost 6 bases to trimming and J lost 0 bases, with 12 bases between them. Germline assignment: CDR1 KGHSH and CDR2 LQKENI. The CDR3 is 14 amino acids.

This chain connects TRBV30 to TRBJ2-3; D possibly corresponds to TRBD2 (5 bases). Germline CDR1 GTSNPN, CDR2 SVGIG (reference sequence). Deletions cut 2 bases from V and 0 bases from J, with 9 bases between. The CDR3 consists of 14 residues. The CDR3 region is CAWSRGTSTDTQYF. CDR3 nucleotides: TGTGCCTGGAGTCGGGGAACTAGCACAGATACGCAGTATTTT.

The table lists this clone with a count of one. This chain uses TRBV5-6 with TRBJ1-4, with a tentative D call TRBD1 (5 bases). V was clipped by 2 bases and J by 5 bases, with 13 bases between them. The CDR3 length is 15 residues. Germline V gene lookup returns CDR1 SGHDT and CDR2 YYEEEE. The CDR3 protein is CASSFGGTRNEKLFF. Written as DNA, the CDR3 is TGTGCCAGCAGCTTCGGGGGGACTCGGAATGAAAAACTGTTTTTT.

The V call is TRBV4-2, the J call TRBJ1-2, with 9 bases lining up with TRBD1. Germline V CDR1 and CDR2: LGHNA, YNFKEQ. V trimming: 1 base; J trimming: 6 bases; junction bases outside the gene matches: 6. The CDR3 runs to 15 residues. CDR3 DNA: TGTGCCAGCAGCCAAGTACAGGGGGCTCAGGATGGCTACACCTTC. It specifies CASSQVQGAQDGYTF.

The chain recombines TRBV6-5 with TRBJ1-1, with 7 nucleotides matching TRBD1. Germline CDR1 MNHEY, CDR2 SVGAGI. After removal of 4 bases from V and 5 bases from J, the junction contained 4 bases not matched to a gene. The CDR3 totals 13 residues. CDR3 loop: CASSFPGGTEAFF. CDR3 bases: TGTGCCAGCAGTTTCCCAGGGGGGACTGAAGCTTTCTTT.

DNA for the CDR3: TGTGCCAGCAGCCCCCAACGGGGCACTGAAGCTTTCTTT. Protein sequence: CASSPQRGTEAFF. This chain joins TRBV6-5 and TRBJ1-1; the D is unclear. V was shortened by 6 bases and J by 4 bases, with 12 bases between the two germline ends. The CDR3 contains 13 residues. Germline lookup yields CDR1 MNHEY and CDR2 SVGAGI.

The chain carries TRBV7-2 and TRBJ2-7, with D possibly matching TRBD2 (6 bases). Germline assignment: CDR1 SGHTA and CDR2 FQGNSA. The V end lost 3 bases, the J end lost 8 bases, and 26 bases lay between the germline ends. The CDR3 sequence is 17 residues long. CDR3 sequence (DNA): TGTGCCAGCAGCTTGCTAGGGAGTCGGGACTCAATTACGAAGCAGTACTTC. It specifies CASSLLGSRDSITKQYF. Full variable domain (remainder filled in from reference TRBV7-2 and TRBJ2-7): GAGVSQSPSNKVTEKGKDVELRCDPISGHTALYWYRQSLGQGLEFLIYFQGNSAPDKSGLPSDRFSAERTGGSVSTLTIQRTQQEDSAVYLCASSLLGSRDSITKQYFGPGTRLTVT.

This chain connects TRBV13 to TRBJ1-3, with D maybe TRBD1 (5 bases). CDR1 and CDR2 from the germline V gene are PRHDT and FYEKMQ (reference sequence). Trimming shortened V by 2 bases and J by 2 bases, and 7 bases separated the two germline ends. CDR3 length equals 14 residues. As DNA, the CDR3 is TGTGCCAGCAGCTTACAGGGTCCTGGAAACACCATATATTTT. Amino acid sequence: CASSLQGPGNTIYF.

The rearrangement joins TRBV9 to TRBJ1-4; no firm D call. V shed 0 bases and J shed 5 bases, with 8 bases lying between them. There are 14 residues in the CDR3. The V gene's germline CDR1 is SGDLS and CDR2 YYNGEE. The CDR3 DNA follows: TGTGCCAGCAGCGTAGCTCGCCAGAATGAAAAACTGTTTTTT. Encoded protein: CASSVARQNEKLFF.

The V and J genes are TRBV19 and TRBJ2-7; the D gene is possibly TRBD2 (5 bases). The CDR3 extends over 13 amino acids. Germline values: CDR1 LNHDA, CDR2 SQIVND (reference sequence). V was trimmed by 6 bases and J by 3 bases, leaving 12 bases between them. The DNA for the CDR3 is TGTGCCAGTAGCCCACGAGGGAACTACGAGCAGTACTTC. Protein product: CASSPRGNYEQYF.

This rearrangement joins TRBV18 to TRBJ2-2; 8 positions agree with TRBD1. In germline, CDR1 is KGHSH, CDR2 LQKENI. V gave up 6 bases and J gave up 1 base; unmatched junction bases: 10. The CDR3 spans 17 residues. In DNA form, the CDR3 reads TGTGCCAGCTCCCTCACAGACAGGGGACAGAACACCGGGGAGCTGTTTTTT. Translation gives CASSLTDRGQNTGELFF.

This clone was counted only a few times. Other DNA sequences in this sample translate to the same CDR3. The V call is TRBV5-1, the J call TRBJ1-2, with 7 bases fitting TRBD1. Germline V gives CDR1 SGHRS, CDR2 YFSETQ. Unmatched junction bases numbered 7, after V lost 4 bases and J lost 7 bases. The CDR3 runs 13 residues. The CDR3 here is CASSPDRAGGYTF. The CDR3 region has the DNA TGCGCCAGCAGCCCCGACAGGGCTGGTGGCTACACCTTC.

The chain employs TRBV7-8 and TRBJ2-3; 11 nucleotides line up with TRBD2. This CDR3 is built from 14 residues. CDR1 is SGHVS, CDR2 FQNEAQ, per germline. V gave up 5 bases and J gave up 3 bases; unmatched junction bases: 1. In DNA form, the CDR3 reads TGTGCCAGCAGCCCTAGCGGGAGGACAGATACGCAGTATTTT. It encodes CASSPSGRTDTQYF.

This chain joins TRBV3-1 (or the pseudogene TRBV3-2) and TRBJ2-4, with 14 nucleotides matching TRBD2. The V gene's germline CDR1 is LGHDT and CDR2 YNNKEL (reference sequence). Trimming cost V 1 base and J 0 bases; bases outside gene matches: 11. CDR3 length: 21 residues. The CDR3: CASSQAHRLAGGPIAKNIQYF. In nucleotides, the CDR3 is TGTGCCAGCAGCCAAGCACACCGACTAGCGGGAGGGCCTATAGCCAAAAACATTCAGTACTTC.

This chain uses TRBV7-2 with TRBJ2-1; D gene unclear. The CDR3 consists of 15 residues. V lost 1 base, J lost 4 bases, and 11 bases lay in between. The germline V gene encodes CDR1 SGHTA and CDR2 FQGNSA. The CDR3 here is CASSLGLGSYNEQFF. The CDR3 DNA reads TGTGCCAGCAGCTTAGGGCTAGGAAGTTACAATGAGCAGTTCTTC.